Below are 13 T cell receptor beta chains sequenced from a single sample in a study of T cell changes during pregnancy in multiple sclerosis. This table comes from immunoSEQ multiplex PCR, and its TCRdb copy is limited to in-frame clones, with some not included. This sample yields 35,000 to 45,000 clones, of which 70% to 90% are seen a single time; approximately 0.5% belongs to the top ten. Sequences were derived from CD4+ T cells from peripheral blood mononuclear cells, sampled in the first trimester of pregnancy. These receptors were collected from a female donor with multiple sclerosis, enrolled in a pregnancy study.

This chain uses TRBV6-1 with TRBJ1-2; D is perhaps TRBD1 (6 bases). This CDR3 has 14 residues. Deletions cut 1 base from V and 8 bases from J, with 14 bases between. Germline CDR1 reads MNHNS; CDR2 reads SASEGT. The CDR3 loop is CASSEVKDSWGYTF. The CDR3 DNA reads TGTGCCAGCAGTGAAGTAAAGGACAGCTGGGGCTACACCTTC.

The chain couples TRBV7-7 to TRBJ1-4; D gene uncertain. V lost 5 bases and J lost 11, with 12 bases in between. Germline assignment: CDR1 SSHAT and CDR2 FNYEAQ (reference sequence). The CDR3 runs 12 residues. This CDR3 is CASSPTGWKLFF. The CDR3 DNA reads as TGTGCCAGCAGCCCCACCGGGTGGAAACTGTTTTTT.

This chain connects TRBV7-7 to TRBJ2-5; 14 nucleotides align to TRBD2. Germline V gene lookup returns CDR1 SSHAT and CDR2 FNYEAQ (reference sequence). Losses at the gene ends were 1 base for V and 5 bases for J; bases not matched to a gene: 0. This CDR3 region has 15 residues. CDR3 amino acids: CASSLGLAGGETQYF. The DNA of the CDR3 is TGTGCCAGCAGCTTAGGACTAGCGGGAGGGGAGACCCAGTACTTC.

This chain links TRBV4-1 with TRBJ1-1; tentative D call: TRBD1 (6 bases). The CDR3 has 16 amino acids. The V end lost 4 bases, the J end lost 4 bases, and 19 bases lay between the germline ends. In germline, CDR1 is MGHRA, CDR2 YSYEKL. CDR3 residues: CASSPVYPTGPTEAFF. In DNA, the CDR3 is TGCGCCAGCAGCCCGGTTTATCCGACAGGTCCCACTGAAGCTTTCTTT.

The chain is built from TRBV2 and TRBJ2-3; TRBD2 matches at 14 bases. Germline CDR1 SNHLY, CDR2 FYNNEI. CDR3 length equals 17 residues. V was pared by 6 bases and J by 4 bases, with 9 bases of the junction left unmatched. The CDR3 region is CASSSGGLAGGADTQYF. DNA of the CDR3: TGTGCCAGCAGCTCGGGTGGACTAGCGGGAGGCGCAGATACGCAGTATTTT.

V and J are TRBV19 and TRBJ2-3; 7 bases fit TRBD2. The germline gives CDR1 LNHDA, CDR2 SQIVND (reference sequence). Losses at the gene ends were 5 bases for V and 7 bases for J; bases not matched to a gene: 12. The CDR3 has 15 amino acids. CDR3 coding DNA: TGTGCCAGTAGTGGAAGGGGCATCGGGAGGAATACGCAGTATTTT. Its protein product is CASSGRGIGRNTQYF.

This chain uses TRBV29-1 with TRBJ2-7; D possibly corresponds to TRBD1 (5 bases). The V end lost 6 bases, the J end lost 3 bases, and 15 bases lay between the germline ends. Germline V lookup: CDR1 SQVTM, CDR2 ANQGSEA. This CDR3 is built from 13 residues. The CDR3 protein is CSVPDTGCYEQYF. The CDR3 coding sequence is TGCAGCGTCCCGGACACCGGTTGCTACGAGCAGTACTTC.

The chain has TRBV5-1 and TRBJ2-1, with 14 bases fitting TRBD2. CDR3 length: 17 residues. Germline V CDR1 and CDR2: SGHRS, YFSETQ. V lost 4 bases, J lost 3 bases, and 6 bases stayed unmatched. This CDR3 reads CASSPGTSGSLYNEQFF. The CDR3 coding sequence is TGCGCCAGCAGCCCCGGGACTAGCGGGAGCCTCTACAATGAGCAGTTCTTC.

The chain is built from TRBV6-5 and TRBJ1-1; the D is unclear. The CDR3 is made up of 13 amino acids. Germline CDR1 and CDR2: MNHEY and SVGAGI. Trimming stripped 6 bases from V and 3 bases from J, with 11 bases between. CDR3 DNA sequence: TGTGCCAGCAGCCGCCGGGATGACACTGAAGCTTTCTTT. Its protein is CASSRRDDTEAFF.

V gene TRBV5-4 combines with J gene TRBJ2-7; TRBD1 aligns across 8 bases. The CDR3 sequence is 13 residues long. The junction had 4 bases not matched to a gene; V was cut back by 5 bases and J by 3 bases. The germline V gene encodes CDR1 SGHNT and CDR2 YYREEE (reference sequence). The CDR3, as DNA: TGTGCCAGCAGGCGGACAGGGAGCTACGAGCAGTACTTC. Amino acid sequence: CASRRTGSYEQYF.

This sequence joins TRBV30 and TRBJ1-2; tentative D call: TRBD1 (5 bases). Germline-derived CDR1 and CDR2 are GTSNPN and SVGIG (reference sequence). The V end lost 2 bases, the J end lost 3 bases, and 10 bases lay between the germline ends. The CDR3 is 13 amino acids. The CDR3 DNA reads TGTGCCTGGAGTTACGCGGGGCACTATGGCTACACCTTC. Translated: CAWSYAGHYGYTF.

The CDR3 spells CASSQQSLAKNIQYF. For the CDR3, the DNA is TGTGCCAGCAGTCAACAGAGCTTAGCCAAAAACATTCAGTACTTC. The chain carries TRBV6-6 and TRBJ2-4; D call uncertain. This CDR3 region has 15 residues. The germline V and J ends were trimmed by 5 bases and 0 bases, with 11 bases remaining between them. Germline assignment: CDR1 MNHNY and CDR2 SVGAGI (reference sequence).

V gene TRBV20-1 combines with J gene TRBJ2-1, with D perhaps matching TRBD2 (5 bases). From germline, CDR1 is DFQATT and CDR2 SNEGSKA (reference sequence). The V end lost 4 bases, the J end lost 9 bases, and 10 bases lay between the germline ends. The CDR3 totals 11 residues. The CDR3 protein is CSAKRVTEQFF. The CDR3 nucleotides read TGCAGTGCTAAGAGGGTGACTGAGCAGTTCTTC.